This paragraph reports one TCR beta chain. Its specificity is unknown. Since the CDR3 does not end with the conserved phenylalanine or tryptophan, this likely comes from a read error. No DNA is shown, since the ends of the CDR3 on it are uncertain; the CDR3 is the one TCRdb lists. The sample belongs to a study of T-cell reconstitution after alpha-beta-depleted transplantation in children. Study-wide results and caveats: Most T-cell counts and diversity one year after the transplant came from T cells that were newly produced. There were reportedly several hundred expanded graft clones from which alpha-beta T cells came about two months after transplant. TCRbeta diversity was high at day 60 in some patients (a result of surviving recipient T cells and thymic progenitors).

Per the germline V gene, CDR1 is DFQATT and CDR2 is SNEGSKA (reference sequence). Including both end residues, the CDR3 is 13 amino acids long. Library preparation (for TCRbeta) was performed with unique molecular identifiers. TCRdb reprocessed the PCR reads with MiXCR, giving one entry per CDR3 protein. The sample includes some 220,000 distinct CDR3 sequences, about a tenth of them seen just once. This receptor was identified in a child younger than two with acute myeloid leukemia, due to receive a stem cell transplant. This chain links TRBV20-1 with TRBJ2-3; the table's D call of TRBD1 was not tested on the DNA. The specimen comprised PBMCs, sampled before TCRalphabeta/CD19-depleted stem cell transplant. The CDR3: CSARDSPAGAPIG.